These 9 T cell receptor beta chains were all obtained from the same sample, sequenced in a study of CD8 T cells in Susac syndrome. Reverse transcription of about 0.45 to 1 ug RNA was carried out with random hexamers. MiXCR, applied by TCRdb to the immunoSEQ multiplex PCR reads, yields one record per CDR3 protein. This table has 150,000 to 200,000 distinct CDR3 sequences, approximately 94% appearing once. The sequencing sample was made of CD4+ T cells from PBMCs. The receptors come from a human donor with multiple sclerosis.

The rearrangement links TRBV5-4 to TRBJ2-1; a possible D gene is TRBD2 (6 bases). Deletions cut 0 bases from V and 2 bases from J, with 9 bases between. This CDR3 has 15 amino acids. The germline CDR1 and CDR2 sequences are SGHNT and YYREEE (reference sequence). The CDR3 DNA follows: TGTGCCAGCAGCTTGGATAGCGGAACCTACAATGAGCAGTTCTTC. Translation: CASSLDSGTYNEQFF. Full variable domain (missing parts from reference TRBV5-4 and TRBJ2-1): ETGVTQSPTHLIKTRGQQVTLRCSSQSGHNTVSWYQQALGQGPQFIFQYYREEENGRGNFPPRFSGLQFPNYSSELNVNALELDDSALYLCASSLDSGTYNEQFFGPGTRLTVL.

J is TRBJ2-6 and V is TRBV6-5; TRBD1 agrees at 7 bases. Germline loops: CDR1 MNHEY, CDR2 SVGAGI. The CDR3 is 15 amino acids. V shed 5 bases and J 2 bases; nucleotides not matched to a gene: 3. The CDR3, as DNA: TGTGCCAGCAGTAGCGACAGGGCTGGGGCCAACGTCCTGACTTTC. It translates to CASSSDRAGANVLTF.

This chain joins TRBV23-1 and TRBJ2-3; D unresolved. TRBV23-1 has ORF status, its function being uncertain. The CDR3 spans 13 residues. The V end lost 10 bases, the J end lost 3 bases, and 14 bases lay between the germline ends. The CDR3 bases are TGCGCCACCCAAGGTTTAGGTACAGATACGCAGTATTTT. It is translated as CATQGLGTDTQYF.

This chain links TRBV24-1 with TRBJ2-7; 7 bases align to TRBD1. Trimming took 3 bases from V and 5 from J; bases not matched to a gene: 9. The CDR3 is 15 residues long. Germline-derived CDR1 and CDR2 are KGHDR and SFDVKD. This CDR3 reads CATSDATRDSHEQYF. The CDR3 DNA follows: TGTGCCACCAGTGATGCTACACGGGACAGCCACGAGCAGTACTTC.

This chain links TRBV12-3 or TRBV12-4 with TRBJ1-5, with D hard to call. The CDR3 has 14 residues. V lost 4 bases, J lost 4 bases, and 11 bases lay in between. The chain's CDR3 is CASSYGRENQPQHF. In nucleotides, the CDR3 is TGTGCCAGCAGTTACGGACGGGAAAATCAGCCCCAGCATTTT.

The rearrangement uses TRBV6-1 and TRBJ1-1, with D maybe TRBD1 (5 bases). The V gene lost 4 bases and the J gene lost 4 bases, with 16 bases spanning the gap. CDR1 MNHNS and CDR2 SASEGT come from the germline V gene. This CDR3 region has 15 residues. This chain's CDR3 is CASSVMTLGGTEAFF. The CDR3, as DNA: TGTGCCAGCAGTGTCATGACCCTTGGGGGCACTGAAGCTTTCTTT.

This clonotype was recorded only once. CDR3 in amino acids: CSVGEGVNQPQHF. In nucleotides, the CDR3 is TGCAGCGTTGGGGAAGGGGTCAATCAGCCCCAGCATTTT. The chain employs TRBV29-1 and TRBJ1-5, with D possibly matching TRBD1 (5 bases). The germline CDR1 and CDR2 sequences are SQVTM and ANQGSEA. Trimming left V 4 bases short and J 3 bases short, with 10 bases between. The CDR3 has 13 amino acids.

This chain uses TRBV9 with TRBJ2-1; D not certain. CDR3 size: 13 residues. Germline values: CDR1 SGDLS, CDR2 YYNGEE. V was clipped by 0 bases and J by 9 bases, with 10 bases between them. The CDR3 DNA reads TGTGCCAGCAGCGTAGAAGGTCGTGGTGAGCAGTTCTTC. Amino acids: CASSVEGRGEQFF.

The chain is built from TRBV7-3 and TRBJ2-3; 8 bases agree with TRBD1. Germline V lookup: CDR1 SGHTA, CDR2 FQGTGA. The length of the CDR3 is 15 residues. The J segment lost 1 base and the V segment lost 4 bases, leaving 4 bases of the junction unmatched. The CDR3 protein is CASSSQGARTDTQYF. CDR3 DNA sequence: TGTGCCAGCAGCTCCCAGGGGGCGCGCACAGATACGCAGTATTTT.